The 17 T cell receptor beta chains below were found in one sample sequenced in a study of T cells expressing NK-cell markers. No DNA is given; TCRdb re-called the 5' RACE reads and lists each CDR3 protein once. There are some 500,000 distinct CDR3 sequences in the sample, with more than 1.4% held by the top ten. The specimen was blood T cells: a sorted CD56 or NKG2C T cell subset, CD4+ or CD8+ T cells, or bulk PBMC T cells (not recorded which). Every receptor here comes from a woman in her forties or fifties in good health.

The CDR3 loop reads CASRALAVYNEQFF. The rearrangement links TRBV5-1 to TRBJ2-1; with no DNA, the TCRdb D assignment of TRBD2 cannot be verified. The V gene's germline CDR1 is SGHRS and CDR2 YFSETQ. The CDR3 is made up of 14 amino acids.

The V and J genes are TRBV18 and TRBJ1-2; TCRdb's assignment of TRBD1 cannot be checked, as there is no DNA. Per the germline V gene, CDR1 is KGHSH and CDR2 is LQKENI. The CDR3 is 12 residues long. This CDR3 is CASSLGQGGYTF.

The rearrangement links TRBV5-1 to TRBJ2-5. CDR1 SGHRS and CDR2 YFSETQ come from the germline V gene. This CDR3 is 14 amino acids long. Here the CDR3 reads CASKAALDMETQYF. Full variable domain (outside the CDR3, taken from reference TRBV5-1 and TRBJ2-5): KAGVTQTPRYLIKTRGQQVTLSCSPISGHRSVSWYQQTPGQGLQFLFEYFSETQRNKGNFPGRFSGRQFSNSRSEMNVSTLELGDSALYLCASKAALDMETQYFGPGTRLLVL.

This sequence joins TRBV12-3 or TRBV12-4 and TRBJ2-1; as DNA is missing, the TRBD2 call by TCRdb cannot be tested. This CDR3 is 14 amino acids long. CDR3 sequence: CASSPGLAGVEQFF.

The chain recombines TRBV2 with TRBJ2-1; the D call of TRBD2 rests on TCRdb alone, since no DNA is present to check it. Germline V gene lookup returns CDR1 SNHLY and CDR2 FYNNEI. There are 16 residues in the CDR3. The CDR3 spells CASSQGLAGGRGEQFF.

The CDR3 spells CSASGGQGRLEQYF. J is TRBJ2-3 and V is TRBV20-1; as DNA is missing, the TRBD1 call by TCRdb cannot be tested. CDR1 and CDR2 (germline): DFQATT, SNEGSKA (reference sequence). The CDR3 is made up of 14 amino acids.

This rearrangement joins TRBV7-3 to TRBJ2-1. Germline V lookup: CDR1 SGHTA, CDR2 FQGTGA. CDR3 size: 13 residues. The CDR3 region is CASSLRLNNEQFF.

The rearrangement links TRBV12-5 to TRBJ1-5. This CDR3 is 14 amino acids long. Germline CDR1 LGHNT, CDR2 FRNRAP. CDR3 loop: CASGLESSNQPQHF.

The CDR3 sequence: CASSLADLLRGEQYF. The chain joins TRBV12-3 or TRBV12-4 to TRBJ2-7; TCRdb reports TRBD1, a call that lacks DNA to check it against. The CDR3 spans 15 residues.

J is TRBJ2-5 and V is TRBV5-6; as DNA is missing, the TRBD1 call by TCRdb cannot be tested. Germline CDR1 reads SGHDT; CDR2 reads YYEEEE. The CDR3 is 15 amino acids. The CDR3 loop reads CASSSLGTSGETQYF.

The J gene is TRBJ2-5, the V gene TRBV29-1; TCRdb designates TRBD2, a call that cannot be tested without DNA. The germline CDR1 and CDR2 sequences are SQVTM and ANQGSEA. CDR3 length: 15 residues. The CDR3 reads CSVMFWGLIQETQYF.

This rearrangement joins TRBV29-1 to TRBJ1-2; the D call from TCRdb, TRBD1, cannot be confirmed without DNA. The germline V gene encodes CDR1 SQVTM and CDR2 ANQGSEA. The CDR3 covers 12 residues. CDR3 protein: CSAYRGSYGYTF.

The CDR3 here is CASSLVVGASGGNEQFF. The J gene is TRBJ2-1, the V gene TRBV5-6; TCRdb's assignment of TRBD2 cannot be checked, as there is no DNA. The CDR3 loop spans 17 amino acids. Germline V lookup: CDR1 SGHDT, CDR2 YYEEEE. The full variable domain, rest sourced from reference TRBV5-6 and TRBJ2-1, is DAGVTQSPTHLIKTRGQQVTLRCSPKSGHDTVSWYQQALGQGPQFIFQYYEEEERQRGNFPDRFSGHQFPNYSSELNVNALLLGDSALYLCASSLVVGASGGNEQFFGPGTRLTVL.

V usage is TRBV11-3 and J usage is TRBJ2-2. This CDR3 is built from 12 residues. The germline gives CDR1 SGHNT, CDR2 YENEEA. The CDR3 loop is CASSFTTGELFF.

CDR3 region: CASSYRDRDSPLHF. V and J are TRBV6-5 and TRBJ1-6; no DNA is available, so the TRBD1 call from TCRdb remains unchecked. Germline CDR1 MNHEY, CDR2 SVGAGI. The CDR3 has 14 amino acids.

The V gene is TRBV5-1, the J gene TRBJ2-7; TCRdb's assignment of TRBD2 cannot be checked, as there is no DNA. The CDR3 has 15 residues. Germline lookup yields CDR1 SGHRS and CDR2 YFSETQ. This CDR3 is CASSQRRGGTYEQYF.

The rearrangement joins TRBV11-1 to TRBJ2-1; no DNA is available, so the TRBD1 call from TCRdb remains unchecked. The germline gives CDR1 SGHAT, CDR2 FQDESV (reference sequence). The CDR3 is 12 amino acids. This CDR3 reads CASSPVGIEQFF.